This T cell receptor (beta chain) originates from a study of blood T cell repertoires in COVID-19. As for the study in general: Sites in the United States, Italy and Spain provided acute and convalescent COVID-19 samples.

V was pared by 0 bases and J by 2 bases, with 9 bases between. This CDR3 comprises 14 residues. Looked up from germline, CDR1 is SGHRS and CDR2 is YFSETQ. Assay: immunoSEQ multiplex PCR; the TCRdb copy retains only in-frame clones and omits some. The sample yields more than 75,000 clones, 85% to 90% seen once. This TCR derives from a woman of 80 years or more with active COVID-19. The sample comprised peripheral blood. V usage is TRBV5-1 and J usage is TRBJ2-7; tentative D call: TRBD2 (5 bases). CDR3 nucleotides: TGCGCCAGCAGCTTGGCCCTAGCTCCCTACGAGCAGTACTTC. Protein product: CASSLALAPYEQYF.